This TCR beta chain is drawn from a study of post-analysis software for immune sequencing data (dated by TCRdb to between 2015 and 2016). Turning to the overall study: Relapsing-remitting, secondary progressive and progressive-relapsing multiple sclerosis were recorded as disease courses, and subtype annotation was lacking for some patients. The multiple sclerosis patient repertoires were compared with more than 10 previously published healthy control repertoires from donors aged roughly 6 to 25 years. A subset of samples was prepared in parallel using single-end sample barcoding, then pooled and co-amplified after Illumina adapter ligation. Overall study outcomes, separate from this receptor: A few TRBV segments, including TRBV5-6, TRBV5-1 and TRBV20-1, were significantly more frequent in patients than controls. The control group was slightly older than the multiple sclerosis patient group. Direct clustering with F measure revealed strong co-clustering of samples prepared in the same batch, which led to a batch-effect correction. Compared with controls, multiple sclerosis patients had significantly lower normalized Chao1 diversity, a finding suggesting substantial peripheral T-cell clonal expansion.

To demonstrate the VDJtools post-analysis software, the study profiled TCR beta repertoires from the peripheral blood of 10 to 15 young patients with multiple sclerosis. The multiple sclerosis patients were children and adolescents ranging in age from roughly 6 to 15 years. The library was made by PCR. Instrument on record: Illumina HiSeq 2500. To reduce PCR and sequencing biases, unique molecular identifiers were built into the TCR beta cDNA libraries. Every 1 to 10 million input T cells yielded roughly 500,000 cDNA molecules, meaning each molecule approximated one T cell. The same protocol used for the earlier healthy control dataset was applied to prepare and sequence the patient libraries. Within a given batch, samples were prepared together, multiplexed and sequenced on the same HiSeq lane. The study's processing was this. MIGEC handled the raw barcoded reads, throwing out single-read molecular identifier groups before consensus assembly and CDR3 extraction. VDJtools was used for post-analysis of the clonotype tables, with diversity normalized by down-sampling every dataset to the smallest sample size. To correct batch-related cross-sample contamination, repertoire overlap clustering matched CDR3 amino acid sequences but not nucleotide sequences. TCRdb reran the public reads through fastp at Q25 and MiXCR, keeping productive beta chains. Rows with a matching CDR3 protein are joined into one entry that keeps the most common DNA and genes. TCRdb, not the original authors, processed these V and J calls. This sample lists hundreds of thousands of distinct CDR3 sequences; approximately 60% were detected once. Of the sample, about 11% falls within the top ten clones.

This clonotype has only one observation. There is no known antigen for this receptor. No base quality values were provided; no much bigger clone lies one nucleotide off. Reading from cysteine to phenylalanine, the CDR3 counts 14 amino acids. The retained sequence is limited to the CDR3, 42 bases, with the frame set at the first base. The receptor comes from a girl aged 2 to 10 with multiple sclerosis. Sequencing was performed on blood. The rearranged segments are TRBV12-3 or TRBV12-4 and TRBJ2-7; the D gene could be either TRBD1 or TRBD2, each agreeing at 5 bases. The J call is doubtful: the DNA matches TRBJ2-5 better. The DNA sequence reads TGTGCCAGCAGTCTCCCTATGGGGGAGGAGACCCAGTACTTC. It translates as CASSLPMGEETQYF.